This T cell receptor (beta chain) is drawn from a study of blood T cells in healthy people across ages. General study points: Per million T cells, TCR beta diversity dropped roughly linearly as age increased.

For the second PCR, which ran for about 7 to 11 cycles, a sample-barcoded 5' primer and a J-beta primer mix were used. Researchers report that each sample yielded at least 2.5 million CDR3-containing paired-end reads. Via MiXCR, TCRdb re-called the 5' RACE reads, giving one row per CDR3 protein. The repertoire consists of roughly 800,000 distinct CDR3 sequences, with around 36% occurring once and the leading ten covering 10% to 15%. The study isolated at least 6.5 million PBMCs from each sample. Notes on this clonotype: What it binds is not known.

CDR3 length: 18 amino acids. Sequenced sample: blood. The chain carries TRBV21-1 and TRBJ2-7; the DNA was not compared with TRBD1, the D call given in the table. TRBV21-1 is recorded as a pseudogene. This TCR was sampled from a man between 18 and 35 years old in good health. The CDR3 DNA sequence: TGTGCCAGCAGCAAAGCCCCAAACAACAGGGCCGAAGGGAGGGAGCAGTACTTC. Translating gives CASSKAPNNRAEGREQYF.